Sequencing of this TCR beta chain was carried out in a study of CD8+ T cells in alopecia areata. Study-wide findings and caveats: Tofacitinib significantly brought down scalp clonality and expanded CD8+ clones among top 100.

As regards this clone: Its specificity is unknown.

This CDR3 spans 13 amino acids. V lost 5 bases and J 6 bases, leaving 11 bases between the germline ends. The germline CDR1 and CDR2 sequences are SGHTA and FQGNSA. Treatment indicated: oral pan-JAK inhibitor, 5-10 mg twice daily. Following extraction, RNA underwent reverse transcription to cDNA, which served as the sequencing template. Using immunoSEQ multiplex PCR, the repertoire was profiled, and TCRdb retains in-frame clones only, with some absent. The data show 250,000 to 350,000 clones, 50% to 75% seen once. Source: CD4+ T cells sorted from blood, taken between weeks 51 and 52, from a patient treated with tofacitinib. This clonotype was sampled from a human donor with alopecia areata. This chain joins TRBV7-2 and TRBJ1-5; the D gene is possibly TRBD1 (6 bases). CDR3 residues: CASSPDRFQPQHF. The DNA of the CDR3 is TGTGCCAGCAGCCCAGACAGGTTTCAGCCCCAGCATTTT.